This TCR beta chain was retrieved from a study of siplizumab effects on memory and regulatory T cells. Germline CDR1 is MNHEY and CDR2 is SMNVEV (reference sequence). The CDR3 has 13 residues. V was clipped by 9 bases and J by 3 bases; unmatched bases: 4. Profiling relied on immunoSEQ multiplex PCR, and the TCRdb table lists in-frame clones only, not all of them. This table holds roughly 120,000 clones, roughly 94% found once. The chain recombines TRBV27 with TRBJ1-2; 10 bases are shared with TRBD1. Sequencing was done on a sample of non-Treg CD4+ T cells sorted from blood. The clonotype comes from a human donor in good health. DNA for the CDR3: TGTGCCAGTACGGACAGGGGGGACTATGGCTACACCTTC. Amino acids: CASTDRGDYGYTF.